The 18 T cell receptor beta chains given below trace back to one sample, sequenced in a study of beta chain features in type 1 diabetes. Study-level points and caveats: Significant though moderate, a shortening of TCRB CDR3s appeared in all four CD4+ subsets of Type 1 diabetes patients.

cDNA synthesis used the whole RNA isolate, giving expressed TCRB sequences. Method: immunoSEQ multiplex PCR; TCRdb's copy keeps in-frame clones and lacks some. The table shows roughly 150,000 clones, with about 8% occurring only once. No antigen is known for these receptors. Sequenced input: central memory CD4+ T cells from blood. The receptors stem from a woman between 40 and 50 years old with type 1 diabetes.

J is TRBJ1-2 and V is TRBV6-5, with D perhaps TRBD1 (6 bases). The V and J ends lost 6 bases and 8 bases respectively, with 16 bases between them. CDR1 is MNHEY, CDR2 SVGAGI, per germline. The CDR3 length is 13 residues. The chain's CDR3 is CASSSLRQDGYTF. For the CDR3, the DNA is TGTGCCAGCAGCTCACTCCGACAGGACGGCTACACCTTC.

In this sample, this clone turned up a few times. The J gene is TRBJ2-5, the V gene TRBV7-8; no clear D. The CDR3 has 15 amino acids. The V gene lost 1 base and the J gene lost 4 bases, with 13 bases spanning the gap. Germline V lookup: CDR1 SGHVS, CDR2 FQNEAQ. The CDR3 nucleotides read TGTGCCAGCAGCTTAGGACGCGCGGCCGGAGAGACCCAGTACTTC. Amino acids: CASSLGRAAGETQYF.

This clone was seen a few times. The chain has TRBV11-2 and TRBJ2-3; tentatively, D is TRBD2 (6 bases). The CDR3 covers 14 residues. V lost 1 base, J lost 2 bases, and 7 bases lay in between. In germline, CDR1 is SGHAT, CDR2 FQNNGV. The DNA for the CDR3 is TGTGCCAGCAGCTTAGCGGGGGACACAGATACGCAGTATTTT. Encoded protein: CASSLAGDTDTQYF.

DNA of the CDR3: TGTGCCAGCAGCTCCTACAGGGGGCCCTACGAGCAGTACTTC. Translating gives CASSSYRGPYEQYF. The V call is TRBV7-2, the J call TRBJ2-7; 9 bases match TRBD1. CDR1 and CDR2 from the germline V gene are SGHTA and FQGNSA. Trimming at V came to 4 bases and at J to 2 bases, leaving 3 bases not matched to a gene. CDR3 length: 14 residues.

V is TRBV4-2 and J is TRBJ1-4; TRBD1 might be the D (5 bases). Germline CDR1 reads LGHNA; CDR2 reads YNFKEQ. Trimming pared 3 bases from V and 7 bases from J, leaving 12 bases between. The CDR3 contains 14 residues. CDR3 in DNA: TGTGCCAGCAGCCATATAGCTAGGGGTGAAAAACTGTTTTTT. It codes for CASSHIARGEKLFF.

This clone was picked up a small number of times. The chain uses TRBV11-2 and TRBJ1-2; D may be TRBD1 (5 bases). The germline CDR1 and CDR2 sequences are SGHAT and FQNNGV. Between the trimmed V and J ends, which lost 4 bases and 7 bases, there was a span of 13 bases. The CDR3 contains 13 residues. The CDR3 region is CASSSTGVTGYTF. The CDR3 DNA follows: TGTGCCAGCAGCTCGACGGGGGTGACTGGCTACACCTTC.

This clone has a single count. V gene TRBV19 combines with J gene TRBJ1-2; 8 bases align to TRBD1. CDR1 LNHDA and CDR2 SQIVND come from the germline V gene (reference sequence). After removal of 9 bases from V and 13 bases from J, the junction contained 19 bases not matched to a gene. The CDR3 contains 14 residues. The CDR3 loop reads CASSQPDRAMLSTF. The CDR3 DNA is TGTGCCAGCAGCCAACCGGACAGGGCAATGCTATCCACCTTC. Variable domain in full (rest from reference TRBV19 and TRBJ1-2): DGGITQSPKYLFRKEGQNVTLSCEQNLNHDAMYWYRQDPGQGLRLIYYSQIVNDFQKGDIAEGYSVSREKKESFPLTVTSAQKNPTAFYLCASSQPDRAMLSTFGSGTRLTVV.

The chain uses TRBV9 and TRBJ1-5; the D is unclear. CDR3 length: 15 residues. Germline lookup yields CDR1 SGDLS and CDR2 YYNGEE. The germline V and J ends were trimmed by 1 base and 0 bases, with 8 bases remaining between them. DNA of the CDR3: TGTGCCAGCAGCGTAAGCGGTCATAGCAATCAGCCCCAGCATTTT. Residues: CASSVSGHSNQPQHF.

This clone was seen a few times. The chain carries TRBV28 and TRBJ2-1, with 8 bases fitting TRBD2. J gave up 1 base and V 5 bases, and 19 bases lay outside the gene matches. The CDR3 is 20 amino acids. Per germline, CDR1 MDHEN and CDR2 SYDVKM. This CDR3 is CASSPTPGLDSGGSYNEQFF. In nucleotides, the CDR3 is TGTGCCAGCAGTCCCACGCCGGGACTAGATTCTGGGGGGTCCTACAATGAGCAGTTCTTC.

This clone was recorded a few times. This chain connects TRBV5-8 to TRBJ2-5; TRBD1 matches at 10 bases. The CDR3 loop spans 15 amino acids. Germline V CDR1 and CDR2: SGHTS, YDEGEE. The J segment lost 5 bases and the V segment lost 4 bases, leaving 8 bases of the junction unmatched. The CDR3 DNA sequence: TGTGCCAGCAGCGGCCGGGACAGGGGACGGGAGACCCAGTACTTC. It translates to CASSGRDRGRETQYF. The whole variable domain, remainder taken from reference TRBV5-8 and TRBJ2-5, is EAGVTQSPTHLIKTRGQQATLRCSPISGHTSVYWYQQALGLGLQFLLWYDEGEERNRGNFPPRFSGRQFPNYSSELNVNALELEDSALYLCASSGRDRGRETQYFGPGTRLLVL.

This clone was observed at least ten times. V is TRBV29-1 and J is TRBJ1-2, with a tentative D call TRBD1 (5 bases). The CDR3 extends over 15 amino acids. Per germline, CDR1 SQVTM and CDR2 ANQGSEA. Between the trimmed V and J ends, which lost 1 base and 4 bases, there was a span of 16 bases. In nucleotides, the CDR3 is TGCAGCGTTGAAGGTAGTCAGGGATTTGGCTATGGCTACACCTTC. It encodes CSVEGSQGFGYGYTF.

The sample holds a few counts of this clone. V is TRBV5-8 and J is TRBJ2-1; no clear D gene. CDR1 is SGHTS and CDR2 is YDEGEE in the germline V gene. Trimming cost V 0 bases and J 3 bases, with 19 bases left between them. CDR3 length: 18 amino acids. The CDR3 DNA reads as TGTGCCAGCAGCTTGGCCGTCGGGTCCGGTTTGCTCTACAATGAGCAGTTCTTC. It specifies CASSLAVGSGLLYNEQFF.

This clone turned up a few times. The genes are TRBV30 and TRBJ2-7; 7 positions match TRBD2. CDR1 and CDR2 from the germline V gene are GTSNPN and SVGIG (reference sequence). The ends lost 4 bases at V and 5 bases at J; junction bases unmatched: 5. The CDR3 contains 12 residues. The CDR3 loop reads CAWNSGTDEQYF. CDR3 coding DNA: TGTGCCTGGAACAGCGGGACTGACGAGCAGTACTTC.

The J gene is TRBJ2-1, the V gene TRBV10-3, with D perhaps matching TRBD2 (6 bases). Germline CDR1 reads ENHRY; CDR2 reads SYGVKD. CDR3 size: 12 residues. The V gene lost 5 bases and the J gene lost 8 bases, with 10 bases spanning the gap. This CDR3 reads CAISRGVHEQFF. As DNA, the CDR3 is TGTGCCATCAGTCGCGGGGTCCATGAGCAGTTCTTC.

This clone was observed a few times. A junction end diverges from the germline sequence, so it may reflect a read error. This chain joins TRBV2 and TRBJ1-1; a weak D match, TRBD1 (5 bases). Germline CDR1 is SNHLY and CDR2 is FYNNEI. This CDR3 comprises 11 residues. In nucleotides, the CDR3 is TGTGCCAGCAGGGGGGGGTCACTCTGGGTTTTT. This translates into CASRGGSLWVF.

This chain uses TRBV30 with TRBJ2-1; 11 positions agree with TRBD2. This CDR3 has 13 residues. Germline V gene lookup returns CDR1 GTSNPN and CDR2 SVGIG (reference sequence). With V trimmed by 5 bases and J by 5 bases, 2 bases remained unmatched. The CDR3 sequence is CAWSGLADNEQFF. The CDR3 DNA reads TGTGCCTGGTCGGGACTAGCGGACAATGAGCAGTTCTTC. Together with reference TRBV30 and TRBJ2-1, the CDR3 gives the full variable domain: SQTIHQWPATLVQPVGSPLSLECTVEGTSNPNLYWYRQAAGRGLQLLFYSVGIGQISSEVPQNLSASRPQDRQFILSSKKLLLSDSGFYLCAWSGLADNEQFFGPGTRLTVL.

This clone was observed a few times. The chain carries TRBV5-6 and TRBJ1-1; a weak D match, TRBD1 (5 bases). The V gene's germline CDR1 is SGHDT and CDR2 YYEEEE. This CDR3 is built from 13 residues. Trimming cost V 4 bases and J 3 bases, with 10 bases left between them. This CDR3 reads CASSLDSYTEAFF. CDR3 DNA sequence: TGTGCCAGCAGCCTAGACAGCTACACTGAAGCTTTCTTT.

This clone was counted a few times. The V call is TRBV30, the J call TRBJ1-1, with TRBD1 matching over 8 bases. The CDR3 sequence is 15 residues long. The ends lost 2 bases at V and 0 bases at J; junction bases unmatched: 5. Germline assignment: CDR1 GTSNPN and CDR2 SVGIG (reference sequence). For the CDR3, the DNA is TGTGCCTGGAGTAGGCAGGGGGCCTTGAACACTGAAGCTTTCTTT. Translated: CAWSRQGALNTEAFF. Drawing the rest from reference TRBV30 and TRBJ1-1, the complete variable domain is SQTIHQWPATLVQPVGSPLSLECTVEGTSNPNLYWYRQAAGRGLQLLFYSVGIGQISSEVPQNLSASRPQDRQFILSSKKLLLSDSGFYLCAWSRQGALNTEAFFGQGTRLTVV.